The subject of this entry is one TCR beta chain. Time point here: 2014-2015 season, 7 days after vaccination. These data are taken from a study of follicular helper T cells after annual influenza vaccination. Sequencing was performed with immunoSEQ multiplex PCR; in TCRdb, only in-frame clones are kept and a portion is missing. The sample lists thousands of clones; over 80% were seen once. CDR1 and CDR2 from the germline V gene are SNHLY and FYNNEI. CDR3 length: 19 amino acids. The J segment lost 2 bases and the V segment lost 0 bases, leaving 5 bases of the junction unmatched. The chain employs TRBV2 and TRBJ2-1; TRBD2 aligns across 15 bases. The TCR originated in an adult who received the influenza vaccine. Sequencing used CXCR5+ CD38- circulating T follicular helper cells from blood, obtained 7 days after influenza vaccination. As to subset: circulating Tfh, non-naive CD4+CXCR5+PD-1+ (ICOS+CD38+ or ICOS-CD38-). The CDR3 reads CASSEALGTSGGTYNEQFF. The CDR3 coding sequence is TGTGCCAGCAGTGAAGCGCTTGGGACTAGCGGGGGGACCTACAATGAGCAGTTCTTC.